This T cell receptor (beta chain) was retrieved from a study of T cell repertoires in cytomegalovirus infection. For the study at large: Public TCR beta signatures marked donors with CMV infection and the matching HLA.

A note on this clonotype: Its antigen is as yet unknown.

Germline V gene lookup returns CDR1 MDHEN and CDR2 SYDVKM. The CDR3 sequence is 14 residues long. V was clipped by 8 bases and J by 0 bases, with 10 bases between them. In TCRdb, the reads were re-called with MiXCR into one record per CDR3 protein. The data contain roughly 640,000 distinct CDR3 sequences, approximately 24% of them singletons. Study observations and caveats: The ex vivo response was dominated by HLA-C-restricted CMV-specific TCR beta clonotypes.

Material: CD8+ T cells from PBMCs. The chain couples TRBV28 to TRBJ2-2; no clear D gene. This TCR was recovered from a human donor in good health (CMV status not recorded). Some clones in this sample may be carry-over from other donors' samples. The CDR3 bases are TGTGCCAGCCTCTCGAACACGAACACCGGGGAGCTGTTTTTT. Translated: CASLSNTNTGELFF.